This TCR beta chain was identified during a study of cytomegalovirus exposure and HLA in healthy donors. Study in general: There were approximately 400 genotyped donors. Of these, roughly 80% fell in the genetic ancestry cluster associated with self-reported Caucasian donors.

There are a few counts of this clone. Antigen unknown. The study's findings and limits: Reported performance of the classifier showed diagnosis of cytomegalovirus status with high specificity and sensitivity. CMV serostatus was the only immune exposure information that was available.

PCR employed 60 Vbeta and 13 Jbeta primers. Clones were read by immunoSEQ multiplex PCR, and TCRdb kept only the in-frame ones, dropping some. The sample shows 95,000 to 150,000 clones, roughly 80% of them seen only once. Germline V CDR1 and CDR2: SGHNT, YENEEA. The CDR3 runs to 12 residues. Losses at the gene ends were 6 bases for V and 8 bases for J; bases not matched to a gene: 4. The TCR comes from a woman aged 40 to 50 in good health and CMV-seropositive. The J gene is TRBJ2-1, the V gene TRBV11-3; 7 positions match TRBD2. The sequenced sample consisted of PBMCs. In nucleotides, the CDR3 is TGTGCCAGCAGTCAGGGAGGGGATGAGCAGTTCTTC. This translates into CASSQGGDEQFF.